This TCR beta chain was identified in a study of blood T cell repertoires in COVID-19. The wider study: Whether acute or convalescent, the COVID-19 samples came from the United States, Italy and Spain. The analysed material was cDNA or gDNA that came from T cells, B-cell-depleted T cells, or PBMCs.

J was trimmed by 4 bases and V by 8 bases; bases with no gene match: 5. The CDR3 extends over 14 amino acids. Germline CDR1 LNHDA, CDR2 SQIVND (reference sequence). Study processing details: Amplification of reference gene primers provided the estimated nucleated cell counts. Generated by immunoSEQ multiplex PCR, the TCRdb table keeps only in-frame clones and is missing some. That table is the source of V, J and clone size, and D and trimming were worked out from the DNA. Of fewer than 300,000 clones in the sample, approximately 83% were seen once. The genes are TRBV19 and TRBJ1-2, with 12 bases identical to TRBD1. The clonotype comes from a woman aged 45 to 65 who had recovered from COVID-19. Input material: peripheral blood. The CDR3 sequence is CASSGQGAFYGYTF. CDR3 bases: TGTGCCAGTTCGGGACAGGGGGCCTTCTATGGCTACACCTTC.